A single sample gave rise to the 26 T cell receptor beta chains below, sequenced in a study of blood T cell repertoires in COVID-19. Using immunoSEQ multiplex PCR, the repertoire was profiled, and TCRdb retains in-frame clones only, with some absent. The table records hundreds of thousands of clones, around 86% of them present only once. Material: PBMCs or T cells enriched from blood (not recorded which). These receptor sequences come from a man aged 25 to 45 who had recovered from COVID-19.

CDR3 DNA: TGTGCCAGCAGTGACGGCAGGGGGGAGCACTATGGCTACACCTTC. Encoded protein: CASSDGRGEHYGYTF. The V call is TRBV6-4, the J call TRBJ1-2, with 7 nucleotides matching TRBD1. The junction had 6 bases not matched to a gene; V was cut back by 2 bases and J by 3 bases. This CDR3 is built from 15 residues. Germline CDR1 reads MRHNA; CDR2 reads SNTAGT.

The CDR3 DNA reads as TGTGCTAGTGGTTTGACGGCAGGGGGTGAGACCCAGTACTTC. Protein sequence: CASGLTAGGETQYF. The chain is built from TRBV12-5 and TRBJ2-5; 7 bases align to TRBD1. The V gene's germline CDR1 is LGHNT and CDR2 FRNRAP. Trimming took 2 bases from V and 5 from J; bases not matched to a gene: 5. This CDR3 comprises 14 residues.

The table lists this clone with a few counts. The V gene is TRBV7-8, the J gene TRBJ1-2; TRBD1 matches at 8 bases. There are 15 residues in the CDR3. Unmatched junction bases numbered 9, after V lost 5 bases and J lost 4 bases. Germline lookup yields CDR1 SGHVS and CDR2 FQNEAQ. The CDR3 coding sequence is TGTGCCAGCAGCGCTGACAGGGGCCAGTTCTATGGCTACACCTTC. Residues: CASSADRGQFYGYTF. Using reference TRBV7-8 and TRBJ1-2 for the parts outside the CDR3, the full variable domain is GAGVSQSPRYKVAKRGQDVALRCDPISGHVSLFWYQQALGQGPEFLTYFQNEAQLDKSGLPSDRFFAERPEGSVSTLKIQRTQQEDSAVYLCASSADRGQFYGYTFGSGTRLTVV.

The chain couples TRBV2 to TRBJ2-7, with 7 bases that match TRBD1. The germline V gene encodes CDR1 SNHLY and CDR2 FYNNEI. The CDR3 runs 13 residues. V shed 10 bases, J shed 6 bases, and the junction held 12 bases outside the gene matches. The CDR3 DNA follows: TGTGCCACGTCGACAGGGCCTAGTCGCGAGCAGTACTTC. Translated: CATSTGPSREQYF.

The chain employs TRBV4-2 and TRBJ1-1, with D possibly being TRBD1 (5 bases). Germline V gene data show CDR1 as LGHNA and CDR2 as YNFKEQ. V gave up 1 base and J gave up 0 bases, with 9 bases separating them. The CDR3 has 15 residues. The CDR3 sequence: CASSQGGGVNTEAFF. The CDR3 nucleotides read TGTGCCAGCAGCCAAGGAGGAGGGGTGAACACTGAAGCTTTCTTT.

A remark on this clone: At one of its ends the junction is not consistent with the germline gene, which may arise from a read error. The chain combines TRBV5-5 with TRBJ2-1; 7 nucleotides align to TRBD2. CDR3 size: 14 residues. The germline V gene has CDR1 SGHKS and CDR2 YYEKEE (reference sequence). In nucleotides, the CDR3 is TGTGCCAGCAACTTGGCCCTAGCGGTGAATGAGCAGTTCTTC. This codes for CASNLALAVNEQFF. Together with reference TRBV5-5 and TRBJ2-1, the CDR3 gives the full variable domain: DAGVTQSPTHLIKTRGQQVTLRCSPISGHKSVSWYQQVLGQGPQFIFQYYEKEERGRGNFPDRFSARQFPNYSSELNVNALLLGDSALYLCASNLALAVNEQFFGPGTRLTVL.

The chain carries TRBV10-3 and TRBJ1-1, with D tentatively TRBD1 (6 bases). There are 12 residues in the CDR3. Per the germline V gene, CDR1 is ENHRY and CDR2 is SYGVKD. With 6 bases removed from V and 6 bases from J, the gap between germline ends came to 11 bases. CDR3 protein: CAIRREGAEAFF. The CDR3 nucleotides read TGTGCCATCAGGAGGGAGGGGGCTGAAGCTTTCTTT.

This rearrangement joins TRBV4-2 to TRBJ2-2; the match to TRBD2 covers 8 bases. CDR1 and CDR2 (germline): LGHNA, YNFKEQ. The CDR3 is made up of 18 amino acids. After removal of 4 bases from V and 4 bases from J, the junction contained 14 bases not matched to a gene. The CDR3 loop is CASSPSKAGARGTGELFF. The CDR3 DNA reads TGTGCCAGCAGCCCCAGCAAAGCGGGGGCCCGGGGCACCGGGGAGCTGTTTTTT.

The J gene is TRBJ1-3, the V gene TRBV10-1; D is unresolved. Germline CDR1 reads WNHNN; CDR2 reads SYGVQD (reference sequence). The CDR3 is 13 residues long. V lost 8 bases and J 4 bases, leaving 12 bases between the germline ends. CDR3 loop: CASSPQIGNTIYF. The CDR3 region has the DNA TGCGCCAGCTCTCCACAGATCGGAAACACCATATATTTT.

V is TRBV5-5 and J is TRBJ2-1; 7 nucleotides align to TRBD2. The CDR3 covers 14 residues. J was trimmed by 7 bases and V by 4 bases; bases with no gene match: 8. Germline-derived CDR1 and CDR2 are SGHKS and YYEKEE (reference sequence). CDR3 protein: CASSMGLYPNEQFF. Written as DNA, the CDR3 is TGTGCCAGCAGCATGGGACTATATCCAAATGAGCAGTTCTTC.

The chain combines TRBV5-1 with TRBJ2-2; D possibly corresponds to TRBD1 (5 bases). V lost 0 bases and J lost 2, with 11 bases in between. The CDR3 is 16 amino acids. In germline, CDR1 is SGHRS, CDR2 YFSETQ. CDR3: CASSLVQGLNTGELFF. DNA of the CDR3: TGCGCCAGCAGCTTGGTGCAGGGCCTAAACACCGGGGAGCTGTTTTTT.

This clone is a singleton in its sample. The rearrangement joins TRBV5-4 to TRBJ2-3; possible D gene TRBD2, 6 bases. CDR1 SGHNT and CDR2 YYREEE come from the germline V gene (reference sequence). V lost 0 bases, J lost 4 bases, and 6 bases lay in between. The length of the CDR3 is 13 residues. CDR3: CASSLGGADTQYF. The CDR3 nucleotides read TGTGCCAGCAGCTTGGGGGGGGCAGATACGCAGTATTTT.

This rearrangement joins TRBV27 to TRBJ2-7, with no clear D. Germline V gene lookup returns CDR1 MNHEY and CDR2 SMNVEV (reference sequence). Deletions cut 5 bases from V and 5 bases from J, with 16 bases between. The CDR3 covers 14 residues. For the CDR3, the DNA is TGTGCCAGCAGTCGGTCGAGAGACACCCACGAGCAGTACTTC. This gives the protein CASSRSRDTHEQYF.

The CDR3 loop is CATKSGTGGGYTF. The DNA for the CDR3 is TGTGCCACTAAATCCGGGACAGGGGGAGGCTACACCTTC. The chain uses TRBV28 and TRBJ1-2; 11 bases match TRBD1. Germline V gene data show CDR1 as MDHEN and CDR2 as SYDVKM. The CDR3 has 13 amino acids. The J segment lost 8 bases and the V segment lost 10 bases, leaving 9 bases of the junction unmatched.

Details on this clone: At the DNA level, this CDR3 is encoded by other sequences in the same sample as well. The chain uses TRBV13 and TRBJ2-7, with D possibly matching TRBD1 (6 bases). Germline CDR1 is PRHDT and CDR2 is FYEKMQ (reference sequence). The CDR3 totals 14 residues. V gave up 1 base and J gave up 7 bases, with 14 bases separating them. CDR3 amino acids: CASSLARGVGEQYF. CDR3 nucleotide sequence: TGTGCCAGCAGCTTAGCCAGGGGTGTAGGTGAGCAGTACTTC.

This chain links TRBV6-4 with TRBJ2-4; TRBD1 matches at 7 bases. The trim removed 6 bases at V and 3 bases at J, leaving 8 bases unmatched. Germline V CDR1 and CDR2: MRHNA, SNTAGT. This CDR3 has 15 residues. CDR3 DNA sequence: TGTGCCAGCAGACAAAAAGGGGGCGTCAAAAACATTCAGTACTTC. Encoded protein: CASRQKGGVKNIQYF.

The gene calls are TRBV5-5 and TRBJ2-1, with TRBD2 identical over 10 bases. In germline, CDR1 is SGHKS, CDR2 YYEKEE (reference sequence). J lost 9 bases, V lost 1 base, and 7 bases had no gene match. This CDR3 spans 15 amino acids. CDR3 sequence (DNA): TGTGCCAGCAGCTTGCGGCTAGCGGGAGTGGTTGAGCAGTTCTTC. Residues: CASSLRLAGVVEQFF.

The chain combines TRBV7-9 with TRBJ1-4; the D is unclear. Germline V gene lookup returns CDR1 SEHNR and CDR2 FQNEAQ (reference sequence). The CDR3 is 13 amino acids. V shed 0 bases and J shed 8 bases, with 7 bases lying between them. The CDR3 DNA is TGTGCCAGCAGCTTAGCGGGCGGGGAAAAACTGTTTTTT. It is translated as CASSLAGGEKLFF.

Only one count was recorded for this clone. The chain links TRBV6-1 to TRBJ1-1, with D uncertain. V dropped 1 base and J dropped 1 base, with 10 bases sitting between them. There are 15 residues in the CDR3. Germline V gives CDR1 MNHNS, CDR2 SASEGT. The CDR3 loop reads CASSEVGRANTEAFF. The CDR3 DNA reads as TGTGCCAGCAGTGAAGTGGGGAGGGCGAACACTGAAGCTTTCTTT.

The chain uses TRBV5-5 and TRBJ1-6, with D perhaps matching TRBD1 (5 bases). This CDR3 has 15 amino acids. CDR1 SGHKS and CDR2 YYEKEE come from the germline V gene (reference sequence). V was trimmed by 5 bases and J by 10 bases, leaving 19 bases between them. The CDR3 region is CASRLGTPGGSPLHF. Here the CDR3 DNA reads TGTGCCAGCAGACTAGGGACCCCAGGAGGGTCACCCCTCCACTTT.

The gene calls are TRBV28 and TRBJ1-3; possible D gene TRBD1, 6 bases. CDR3 length equals 15 residues. The ends were cut back, 3 bases at V and 4 bases at J, with 13 bases in the middle. CDR1 is MDHEN and CDR2 is SYDVKM in the germline V gene. In nucleotides, the CDR3 is TGTGCCAGCAGTTTTCTGGGGGGGCGAGGAAACACCATATATTTT. Translating it yields CASSFLGGRGNTIYF. The full variable domain, rest sourced from reference TRBV28 and TRBJ1-3, is DVKVTQSSRYLVKRTGEKVFLECVQDMDHENMFWYRQDPGLGLRLIYFSYDVKMKEKGDIPEGYSVSREKKERFSLILESASTNQTSMYLCASSFLGGRGNTIYFGEGSWLTVV.

This chain uses TRBV18 with TRBJ2-4, with TRBD2 identical over 8 bases. Germline trimming cut 4 bases from V and 0 bases from J; bases unmatched to any gene: 17. The CDR3 loop spans 20 amino acids. CDR1 and CDR2 (germline): KGHSH, LQKENI. The CDR3 DNA follows: TGTGCCAGCTCACTGGAATGGGCGGGGGGCCTGATCAGAGCCAAAAACATTCAGTACTTC. Translating gives CASSLEWAGGLIRAKNIQYF. Full variable domain (rest looked up from reference TRBV18 and TRBJ2-4): NAGVMQNPRHLVRRRGQEARLRCSPMKGHSHVYWYRQLPEEGLKFMVYLQKENIIDESGMPKERFSAEFPKEGPSILRIQQVVRGDSAAYFCASSLEWAGGLIRAKNIQYFGAGTRLSVL.

This chain links TRBV5-1 with TRBJ2-1; possible D gene TRBD2, 6 bases. The CDR3 consists of 16 residues. V gave up 0 bases and J gave up 8 bases, with 18 bases separating them. Germline V lookup: CDR1 SGHRS, CDR2 YFSETQ. CDR3 bases: TGCGCCAGCAGCTTGGCACCGATGGCTAGCGAGGATGAGCAGTTCTTC. This encodes CASSLAPMASEDEQFF. Based on the CDR3 plus reference TRBV5-1 and TRBJ2-1, the full variable domain is KAGVTQTPRYLIKTRGQQVTLSCSPISGHRSVSWYQQTPGQGLQFLFEYFSETQRNKGNFPGRFSGRQFSNSRSEMNVSTLELGDSALYLCASSLAPMASEDEQFFGPGTRLTVL.

V and J are TRBV18 and TRBJ2-7; 9 nucleotides align to TRBD2. Germline CDR1 and CDR2: KGHSH and LQKENI. The CDR3 runs to 15 residues. With 5 bases clipped from V and 6 bases from J, the junction kept 11 bases outside the gene matches. The chain's CDR3 is CASSGAGGGAGEQYF. CDR3 coding DNA: TGTGCCAGCTCAGGCGCTGGCGGGGGGGCCGGCGAGCAGTACTTC.

The CDR3 DNA is TGCGCCACTCTGTCCTCTGGAAACACCATATATTTT. This sequence encodes CATLSSGNTIYF. V is TRBV10-1 and J is TRBJ1-3; D uncertain. V lost 10 bases, J lost 0 bases, and 7 bases lay in between. CDR1 WNHNN and CDR2 SYGVQD come from the germline V gene (reference sequence). The CDR3 totals 12 residues.

This clone was counted once. The V gene is TRBV4-1, the J gene TRBJ1-2; a possible D gene is TRBD1 (5 bases). This CDR3 is 19 amino acids long. Germline values: CDR1 MGHRA, CDR2 YSYEKL. V was cut by 2 bases and J by 7 bases, with 29 bases left in between. CDR3 loop: CASSQSIPIGVWGPSGYTF. In DNA form, the CDR3 reads TGCGCCAGCAGCCAATCTATACCCATAGGTGTGTGGGGCCCCTCTGGCTACACCTTC.